The 4 T cell receptor beta chains below were found in one sample sequenced in a study of early T cells in non-severe SARS-CoV-2 infection. TCRdb reanalysed the 5' RACE reads using MiXCR and keeps one entry per CDR3 protein. Among tens of thousands of distinct CDR3 sequences listed, 12% were seen once. The sequencing sample was made of whole blood. Source of these receptors: an adult who was a healthcare worker with PCR-confirmed SARS-CoV-2 infection or an uninfected control (not recorded which).

This clonotype was detected a few times. The rearrangement links TRBV19 to TRBJ1-1, with TRBD1 matching over 11 bases. The ends lost 10 bases at V and 1 base at J; junction bases unmatched: 5. Germline lookup yields CDR1 LNHDA and CDR2 SQIVND (reference sequence). The CDR3 sequence is 14 residues long. The DNA of the CDR3 is TGTGCCACCCGGGACAGGGGGAAGAACACTGAAGCTTTCTTT. It translates to CATRDRGKNTEAFF. The complete variable domain, with remaining parts taken from reference TRBV19 and TRBJ1-1, reads DGGITQSPKYLFRKEGQNVTLSCEQNLNHDAMYWYRQDPGQGLRLIYYSQIVNDFQKGDIAEGYSVSREKKESFPLTVTSAQKNPTAFYLCATRDRGKNTEAFFGQGTRLTVV.

This clonotype was counted ten times or more. The chain couples TRBV11-2 to TRBJ2-5, with 9 bases matching TRBD2. V gave up 2 bases and J gave up 5 bases; unmatched junction bases: 9. The germline V gene has CDR1 SGHAT and CDR2 FQNNGV. This CDR3 contains 16 residues. CDR3 in DNA: TGTGCCAGCAGCTTATATGTTAGCGGGGGTTTCGAGACCCAGTACTTC. It specifies CASSLYVSGGFETQYF.

The chain combines TRBV28 with TRBJ2-7; D possibly corresponds to TRBD1 (7 bases). The CDR3 runs 15 residues. The ends were cut back, 3 bases at V and 5 bases at J, with 17 bases in the middle. The germline gives CDR1 MDHEN, CDR2 SYDVKM. The CDR3 sequence: CASSFQGGQDHEQYF. For the CDR3, the DNA is TGTGCCAGCAGTTTTCAGGGAGGACAGGACCACGAGCAGTACTTC.

This clonotype was counted between two and nine times. The chain links TRBV7-2 to TRBJ1-5; D unresolved. This CDR3 spans 13 amino acids. The germline V gene has CDR1 SGHTA and CDR2 FQGNSA. Trimming removed 5 bases at V and 4 bases at J, with 9 bases between. The CDR3 protein is CASSHGENQPQHF. The CDR3 bases are TGTGCCAGCAGCCACGGGGAGAATCAGCCCCAGCATTTT.